The source of this T cell receptor (beta chain) is a study of T cells after yellow fever vaccination. One entry per CDR3 protein, called by TCRdb with MiXCR from the 5' RACE reads. The sample holds around 250,000 distinct CDR3 sequences, 6.9% seen once. Here the sequenced sample was CD4+ T cells sorted from PBMCs, taken 15 days after the yellow fever booster vaccination. The sequence was obtained from a man aged 25-45 years who received the YFV17D yellow fever vaccine.

The chain's CDR3 is CASSPRLGDEQYF. The DNA for the CDR3 is TGTGCCAGCTCACCACGGCTAGGCGACGAGCAGTACTTC. V and J are TRBV18 and TRBJ2-7; D call uncertain. This CDR3 has 13 amino acids. V was cut by 1 base and J by 5 bases, with 9 bases left in between. Germline assignment: CDR1 KGHSH and CDR2 LQKENI.